This T cell receptor beta chain was profiled in a study of control samples from healthy donors and cancer patients. The CDR3 loop spans 16 amino acids. Per the germline V gene, CDR1 is SGHDT and CDR2 is YYEEEE. V lost 0 bases and J lost 1, with 13 bases in between. Data came from immunoSEQ multiplex PCR; TCRdb stores just in-frame clones and leaves some out. The data hold approximately 93,000 clones, with 85% to 90% observed a single time. This clone was observed a single time. The sequenced sample consisted of PBMCs. The TCR comes from a woman in her forties or fifties with colorectal cancer. V usage is TRBV5-6 and J usage is TRBJ2-5, with D maybe TRBD2 (6 bases). CDR3 protein: CASSLGGGFSQETQYF. In DNA form, the CDR3 reads TGTGCCAGCAGCTTGGGGGGAGGCTTTTCCCAAGAGACCCAGTACTTC.